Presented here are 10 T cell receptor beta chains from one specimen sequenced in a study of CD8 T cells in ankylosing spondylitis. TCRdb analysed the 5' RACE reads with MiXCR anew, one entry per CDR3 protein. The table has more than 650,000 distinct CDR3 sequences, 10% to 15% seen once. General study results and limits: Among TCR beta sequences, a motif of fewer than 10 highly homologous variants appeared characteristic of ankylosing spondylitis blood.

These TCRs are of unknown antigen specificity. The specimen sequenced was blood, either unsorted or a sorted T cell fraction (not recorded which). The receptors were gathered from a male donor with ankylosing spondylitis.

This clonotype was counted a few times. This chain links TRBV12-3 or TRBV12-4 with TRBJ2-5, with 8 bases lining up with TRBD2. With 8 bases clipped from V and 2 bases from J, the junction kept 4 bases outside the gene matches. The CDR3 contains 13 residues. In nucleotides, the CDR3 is TGTGCCAGCGCATTAGCGGGACAAGAGACCCAGTACTTC. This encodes CASALAGQETQYF.

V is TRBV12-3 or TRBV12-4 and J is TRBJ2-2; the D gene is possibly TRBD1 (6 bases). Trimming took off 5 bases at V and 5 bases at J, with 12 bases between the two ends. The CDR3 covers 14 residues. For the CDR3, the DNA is TGTGCCAGCAGTCCGGGACACAGGACCGGGGAGCTGTTTTTT. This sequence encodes CASSPGHRTGELFF.

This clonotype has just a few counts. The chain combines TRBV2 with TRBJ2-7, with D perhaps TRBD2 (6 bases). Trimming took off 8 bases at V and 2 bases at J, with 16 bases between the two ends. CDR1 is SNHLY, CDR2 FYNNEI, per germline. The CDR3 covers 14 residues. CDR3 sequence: CASQKIAVTYEQYF. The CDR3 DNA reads TGTGCCAGCCAGAAAATAGCGGTGACCTACGAGCAGTACTTC.

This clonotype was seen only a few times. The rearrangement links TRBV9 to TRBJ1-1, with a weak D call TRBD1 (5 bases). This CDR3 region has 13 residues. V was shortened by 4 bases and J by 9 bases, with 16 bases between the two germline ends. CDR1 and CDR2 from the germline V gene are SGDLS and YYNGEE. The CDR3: CASSPWSGGKAFF. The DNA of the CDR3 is TGTGCCAGCAGCCCTTGGTCGGGGGGGAAAGCTTTCTTT.

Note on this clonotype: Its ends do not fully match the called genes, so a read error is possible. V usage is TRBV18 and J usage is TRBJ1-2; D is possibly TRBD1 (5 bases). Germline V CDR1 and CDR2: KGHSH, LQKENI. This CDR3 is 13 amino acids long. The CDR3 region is CASSPPYGGRLAF. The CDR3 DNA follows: TGTGCCAGCTCACCACCGTACGGGGGTAGATTGGCCTTC.

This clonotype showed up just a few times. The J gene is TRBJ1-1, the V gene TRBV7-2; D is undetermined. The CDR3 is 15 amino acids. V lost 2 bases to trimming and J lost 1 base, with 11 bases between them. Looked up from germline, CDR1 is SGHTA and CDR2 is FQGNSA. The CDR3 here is CASSLLGGRNTEAFF. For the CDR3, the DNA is TGTGCCAGCAGCTTATTGGGAGGACGGAACACTGAAGCTTTCTTT.

The CDR3 reads CSARVQGAIGTQYF. The CDR3 nucleotides read TGCAGTGCTAGAGTCCAGGGGGCGATAGGGACCCAGTACTTC. The genes are TRBV20-1 and TRBJ2-5; 8 nucleotides line up with TRBD1. The CDR3 spans 14 residues. Per the germline V gene, CDR1 is DFQATT and CDR2 is SNEGSKA (reference sequence). Trimming at V came to 1 base and at J to 7 bases, leaving 8 bases not matched to a gene.

CDR3 sequence reads: CASSYGDSGANVLTF. DNA of the CDR3: TGTGCCAGCAGTTACGGCGATTCGGGGGCCAACGTCCTGACTTTC. The V call is TRBV6-5, the J call TRBJ2-6; D is undetermined. Trimming shortened V by 2 bases and J by 4 bases, and 9 bases separated the two germline ends. The CDR3 has 15 amino acids. Germline V CDR1 and CDR2: MNHEY, SVGAGI.

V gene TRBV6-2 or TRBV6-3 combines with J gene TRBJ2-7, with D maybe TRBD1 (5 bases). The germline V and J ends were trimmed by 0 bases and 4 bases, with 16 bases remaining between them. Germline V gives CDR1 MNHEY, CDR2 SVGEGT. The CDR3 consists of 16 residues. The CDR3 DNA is TGTGCCAGCAGTTACTCGCTGGGCAGGGCTGGTTACGAGCAGTACTTC. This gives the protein CASSYSLGRAGYEQYF.

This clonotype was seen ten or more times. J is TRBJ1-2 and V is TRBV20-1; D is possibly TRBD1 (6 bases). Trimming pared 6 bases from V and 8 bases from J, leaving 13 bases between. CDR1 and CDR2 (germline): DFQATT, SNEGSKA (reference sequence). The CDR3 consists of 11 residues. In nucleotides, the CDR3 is TGCAGTGCCGATACAGGGTACGGCTACACCTTC. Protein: CSADTGYGYTF.